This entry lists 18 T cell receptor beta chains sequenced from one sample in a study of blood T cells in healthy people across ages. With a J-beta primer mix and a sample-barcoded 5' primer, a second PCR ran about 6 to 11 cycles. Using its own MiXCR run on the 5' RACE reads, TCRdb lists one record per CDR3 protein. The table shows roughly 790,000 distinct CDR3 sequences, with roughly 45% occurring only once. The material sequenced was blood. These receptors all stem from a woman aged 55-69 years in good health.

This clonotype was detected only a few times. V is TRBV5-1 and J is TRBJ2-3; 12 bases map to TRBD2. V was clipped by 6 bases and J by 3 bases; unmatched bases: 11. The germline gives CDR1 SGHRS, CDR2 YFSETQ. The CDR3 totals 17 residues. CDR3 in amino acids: CASTSDVTSGRTDTQYF. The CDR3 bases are TGCGCCAGCACCTCAGACGTGACTAGCGGGAGAACAGATACGCAGTATTTT.

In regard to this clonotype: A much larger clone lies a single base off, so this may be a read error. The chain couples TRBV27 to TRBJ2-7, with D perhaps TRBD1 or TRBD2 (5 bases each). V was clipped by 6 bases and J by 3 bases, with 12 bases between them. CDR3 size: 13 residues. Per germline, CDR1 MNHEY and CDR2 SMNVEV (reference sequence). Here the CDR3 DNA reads TGTGCCAGCAGCGCCGAGGGGAGCTACGAGCAGTACTTC. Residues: CASSAEGSYEQYF.

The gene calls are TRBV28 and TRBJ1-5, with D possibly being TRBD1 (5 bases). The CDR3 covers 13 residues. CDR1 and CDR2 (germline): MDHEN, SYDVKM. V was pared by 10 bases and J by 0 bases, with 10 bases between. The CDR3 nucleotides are TGTGCCACCCGGGGGTATAGCAATCAGCCCCAGCATTTT. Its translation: CATRGYSNQPQHF.

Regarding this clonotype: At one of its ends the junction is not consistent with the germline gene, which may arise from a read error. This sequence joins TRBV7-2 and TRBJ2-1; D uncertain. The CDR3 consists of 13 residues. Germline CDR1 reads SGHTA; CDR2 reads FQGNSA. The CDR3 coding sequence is TGTGCCAACAGCTCTTACAACAGCCATGAGCAGTTCTTC. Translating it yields CANSSYNSHEQFF.

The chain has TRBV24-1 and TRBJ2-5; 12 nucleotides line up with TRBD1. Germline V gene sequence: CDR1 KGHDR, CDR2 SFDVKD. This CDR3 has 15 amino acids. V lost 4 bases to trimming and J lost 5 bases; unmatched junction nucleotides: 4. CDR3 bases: TGTGCCACCAGTGACGGGACAGGGGGCTGGGAGACCCAGTACTTC. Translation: CATSDGTGGWETQYF.

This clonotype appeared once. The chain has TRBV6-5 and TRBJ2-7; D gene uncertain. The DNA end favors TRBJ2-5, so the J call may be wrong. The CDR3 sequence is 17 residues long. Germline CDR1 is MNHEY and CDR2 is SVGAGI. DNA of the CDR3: TGTGCCAGCAGTTACTCGTGGGGTAGAGGCCTCCCAGAGACCCAGTACTTC. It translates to CASSYSWGRGLPETQYF.

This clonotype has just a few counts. CDR3 region: CSARRGAGYEQYF. The CDR3, as DNA: TGCAGTGCTAGGCGGGGGGCTGGGTACGAGCAGTACTTC. V is TRBV20-1 and J is TRBJ2-7, with 8 positions matching TRBD2. Unmatched junction bases numbered 5, after V lost 3 bases and J lost 4 bases. This CDR3 is 13 amino acids long. Germline CDR1 and CDR2: DFQATT and SNEGSKA (reference sequence).

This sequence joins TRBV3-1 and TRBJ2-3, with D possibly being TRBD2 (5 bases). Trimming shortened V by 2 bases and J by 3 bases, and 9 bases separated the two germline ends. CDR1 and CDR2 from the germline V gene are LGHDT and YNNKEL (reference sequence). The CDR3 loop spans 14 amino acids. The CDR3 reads CASSQRTGTDTQYF. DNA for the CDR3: TGTGCCAGCAGCCAAAGAACGGGGACAGATACGCAGTATTTT.

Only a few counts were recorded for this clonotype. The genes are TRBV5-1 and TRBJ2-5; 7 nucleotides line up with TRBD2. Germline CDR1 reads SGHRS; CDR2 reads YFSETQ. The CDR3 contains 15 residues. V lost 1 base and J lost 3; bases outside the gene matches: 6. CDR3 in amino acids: CASSLSGLEKETQYF. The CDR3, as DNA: TGCGCCAGCAGCTTGTCCGGACTAGAGAAAGAGACCCAGTACTTC.

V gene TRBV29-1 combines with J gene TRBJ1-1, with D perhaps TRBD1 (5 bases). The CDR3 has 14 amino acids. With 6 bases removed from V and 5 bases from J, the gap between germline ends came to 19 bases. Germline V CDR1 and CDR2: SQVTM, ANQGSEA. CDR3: CSVMKTGTTTEAFF. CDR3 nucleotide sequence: TGCAGCGTCATGAAAACCGGGACGACAACTGAAGCTTTCTTT.

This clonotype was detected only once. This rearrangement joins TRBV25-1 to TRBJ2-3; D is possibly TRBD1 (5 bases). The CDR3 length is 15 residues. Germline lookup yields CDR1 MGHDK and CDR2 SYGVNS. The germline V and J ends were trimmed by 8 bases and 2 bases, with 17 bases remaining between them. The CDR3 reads CASRYDGHPTDTQYF. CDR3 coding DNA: TGTGCCAGCCGCTACGACGGACACCCCACAGATACGCAGTATTTT.

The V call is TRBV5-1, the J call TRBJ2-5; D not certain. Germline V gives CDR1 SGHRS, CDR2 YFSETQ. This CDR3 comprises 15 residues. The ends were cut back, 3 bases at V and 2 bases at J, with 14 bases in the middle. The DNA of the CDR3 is TGCGCCAGCAGCTGGGTCCCCGGGTCGCAAGAGACCCAGTACTTC. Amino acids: CASSWVPGSQETQYF.

The CDR3 coding sequence is TGCAGTGCTTTAAGACTAGCGGGGTTATCCTACGAGCAGTACTTC. Its protein product is CSALRLAGLSYEQYF. The chain employs TRBV20-1 and TRBJ2-7; 11 bases match TRBD2. Trimming took 5 bases from V and 1 from J; bases not matched to a gene: 7. CDR1 is DFQATT and CDR2 is SNEGSKA in the germline V gene (reference sequence). The CDR3 sequence is 15 residues long.

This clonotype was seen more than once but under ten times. CDR3 loop: CASSLLAEETQYF. CDR3 nucleotide sequence: TGTGCCAGCAGCTTACTAGCGGAAGAGACCCAGTACTTC. The V call is TRBV7-9, the J call TRBJ2-5, with 7 bases that match TRBD2. Germline V gene sequence: CDR1 SEHNR, CDR2 FQNEAQ (reference sequence). The CDR3 spans 13 residues. The V and J ends lost 2 bases and 3 bases, in that order; junction bases with no gene match: 0. Based on the CDR3 plus reference TRBV7-9 and TRBJ2-5, the full variable domain is DTGVSQNPRHKITKRGQNVTFRCDPISEHNRLYWYRQTLGQGPEFLTYFQNEAQLEKSRLLSDRFSAERPKGSFSTLEIQRTEQGDSAMYLCASSLLAEETQYFGPGTRLLVL.

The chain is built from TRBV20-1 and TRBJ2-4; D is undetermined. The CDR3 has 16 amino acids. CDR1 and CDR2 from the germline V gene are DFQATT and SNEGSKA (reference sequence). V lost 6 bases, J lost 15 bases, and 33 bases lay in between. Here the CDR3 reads CSAPAEFGLLGYERYF. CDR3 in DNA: TGCAGTGCCCCCGCAGAGTTCGGCCTGCTGGGATACGAGCGGTACTTC.

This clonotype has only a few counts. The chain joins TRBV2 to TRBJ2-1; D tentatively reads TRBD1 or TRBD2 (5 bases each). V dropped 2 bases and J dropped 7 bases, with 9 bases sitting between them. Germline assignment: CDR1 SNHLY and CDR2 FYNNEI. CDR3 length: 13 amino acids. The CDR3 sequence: CASSEYGANEQFF. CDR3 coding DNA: TGTGCCAGCAGTGAATACGGGGCGAATGAGCAGTTCTTC.

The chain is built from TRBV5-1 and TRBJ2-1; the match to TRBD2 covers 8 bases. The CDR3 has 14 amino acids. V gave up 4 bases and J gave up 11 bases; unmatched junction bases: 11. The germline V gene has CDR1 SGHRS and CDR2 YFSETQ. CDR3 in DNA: TGCGCCAGCAGCCGGGCCCCTAGCGGGTTTCAGCAGTTCTTC. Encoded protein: CASSRAPSGFQQFF.

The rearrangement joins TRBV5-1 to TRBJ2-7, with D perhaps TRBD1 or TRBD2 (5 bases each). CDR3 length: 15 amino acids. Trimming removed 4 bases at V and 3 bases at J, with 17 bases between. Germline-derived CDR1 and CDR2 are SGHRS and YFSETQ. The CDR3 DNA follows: TGCGCCAGCAGCATAGCCGGGACGGCGGTCTACGAGCAGTACTTC. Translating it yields CASSIAGTAVYEQYF.